The sample holds a few counts of the clone carrying this TCR beta chain. This specimen belongs to a study of graft-versus-host responses after intestinal transplantation. Study-level information: Induction using anti-thymocyte globulin, followed by tacrolimus and steroids for approximately three years, was given to all recipients.

Assay: immunoSEQ multiplex PCR; the TCRdb copy retains only in-frame clones and omits some. This sample has 20,000 to 25,000 clones, with about 33% found just once. V dropped 6 bases and J dropped 7 bases, with 16 bases sitting between them. Germline V gives CDR1 MDHEN, CDR2 SYDVKM. The CDR3 extends over 14 amino acids. The authors combined around 200,000 CFSE-labeled responder cells with around 200,000 irradiated, violet-dye-labeled stimulator cells in plates. Sorting was performed after the reaction on proliferating CFSE-low CD3+CD4+ and CD3+CD8+ responders. The starting material was alloreactive CD8+ T cells from a mixed lymphocyte reaction culture, obtained before intestinal transplant. As for subset: CFSE-low proliferating T cells sorted from roughly six-day pre-transplant mixed lymphocyte reaction (GvH or HvG direction). The clonotype was recovered from a human patient who received an intestinal transplant. The chain combines TRBV28 with TRBJ1-5, with D unclear. This CDR3 is CASSATLWSQPQHF. DNA of the CDR3: TGTGCCAGCAGCGCCACCCTTTGGAGCCAGCCCCAGCATTTT.